The TCR beta chain described here comes from a study of Graves' ophthalmopathy and Graves' hyperthyroidism. In germline, CDR1 is SEHNR, CDR2 FQNEAQ (reference sequence). V was cut by 2 bases and J by 9 bases, with 17 bases left in between. CDR3 length equals 15 residues. The study, taken as a whole, reports: Between ophthalmopathy and stable hyperthyroidism, a 13-signature model drew a separation with 85% to 90% sensitivity and less than 83% specificity. Sensitivity of around 67% and specificity of roughly 78% were achieved by the model that predicted ophthalmopathy progression.

This clonotype came up many times. Its target is unknown. The sequenced template was RNA, covering the TCR beta CDR3 region. After a first-round RT-PCR with HTBI primers, a second-round multiplex PCR was run. TCRdb re-analysed the multiplex PCR reads in MiXCR, keeping a single row per CDR3 protein. This sample carries 900,000 to 1,200,000 distinct CDR3 sequences, 36% of them seen once, and the ten largest clones take 11%. The TCR was taken from an adult man with Graves' hyperthyroidism. Material: peripheral blood or thyroid tissue (not recorded which). V usage is TRBV7-9 and J usage is TRBJ1-5; D uncertain. CDR3: CASSLYEGRWGPQHF. Written as DNA, the CDR3 is TGTGCCAGCAGCTTATACGAGGGTCGCTGGGGGCCCCAGCATTTT.